Below, one T cell receptor (beta chain) is given with its context. As yet, its antigen is unknown. This sample is drawn from a study of beta chain features in type 1 diabetes. On the study more broadly: Examined across all samples were almost 110 million sorted cells.

The isolated RNA, all of it, was reverse transcribed, so expressed TCRB transcripts were what got sequenced. Assay used: immunoSEQ multiplex PCR; TCRdb lists only in-frame clones, some missing. The sample has 860,000 or so clones, 15% to 20% seen once; the top ten hold 0.02% to 0.03%. Study-wide findings and caveats: PCR might favor shorter templates, equally in patients and controls. Across patients, naive, central memory and Treg TCRB repertoires exhibited apparently greater similarity than was observed across healthy donors.

The germline CDR1 and CDR2 sequences are KGHSH and LQKENI. CDR3 length: 15 residues. The source of this sequence is a young woman in good health. V usage is TRBV18 and J usage is TRBJ2-5, with 7 bases identical to TRBD2. The J call may be incorrect, as the DNA end agrees better with TRBJ2-7. The specimen was naive CD4+ T cells from blood. The CDR3 DNA reads TGTGCCAGCTCTCCCATCAGCGGGGACTCCTACGAGCAGTACTTC. Encoded protein: CASSPISGDSYEQYF.